One and the same sample provided the 21 T cell receptor beta chains below, sequenced in a study of cytomegalovirus exposure and HLA in healthy donors. PCR was performed using 60 Vbeta and 13 Jbeta primers. Here immunoSEQ multiplex PCR was the method, and the copy in TCRdb shows in-frame clones only, minus some. This table holds 200,000 to 250,000 clones, approximately 70% found once. What was sequenced was PBMCs. The receptors originated from a man between 40 and 49 years old in good health and CMV-seropositive.

J is TRBJ2-7 and V is TRBV4-1; D possibly corresponds to TRBD2 (5 bases). The CDR3 sequence is 14 residues long. Germline CDR1 and CDR2: MGHRA and YSYEKL. V gave up 4 bases and J gave up 6 bases, with 16 bases separating them. CDR3 region: CASSPPNGVGEQYF. The CDR3 region has the DNA TGCGCCAGCAGCCCCCCAAACGGGGTGGGCGAGCAGTACTTC.

The CDR3 loop is CASRPGSTNEKLFF. The CDR3 DNA follows: TGTGCCAGCCGCCCAGGGTCAACTAATGAAAAACTGTTTTTT. V and J are TRBV6-1 and TRBJ1-4; weak D call: TRBD1 (5 bases). V dropped 8 bases and J dropped 0 bases, with 10 bases sitting between them. Germline assignment: CDR1 MNHNS and CDR2 SASEGT. CDR3 length: 14 residues.

The chain joins TRBV27 to TRBJ2-2; perhaps TRBD1 as D (6 bases). The CDR3 is 13 amino acids. The germline CDR1 and CDR2 sequences are MNHEY and SMNVEV (reference sequence). Trimming left V 2 bases short and J 7 bases short, with 8 bases between. The CDR3 region has the DNA TGTGCCAGCAGTTTAAGGGGGTACGGGGAGCTGTTTTTT. It yields the protein CASSLRGYGELFF.

This rearrangement joins TRBV7-2 to TRBJ2-7; 9 bases map to TRBD2. This CDR3 comprises 14 residues. J lost 4 bases, V lost 5 bases, and 6 bases had no gene match. Germline V CDR1 and CDR2: SGHTA, FQGNSA. For the CDR3, the DNA is TGTGCCAGCAGCCTGCGGGGGGGCAGGTACGAGCAGTACTTC. Translated: CASSLRGGRYEQYF.

The chain couples TRBV11-2 to TRBJ2-1, with 8 bases aligning to TRBD1. This CDR3 region has 16 residues. Unmatched junction bases numbered 7, after V lost 4 bases and J lost 2 bases. Germline V gives CDR1 SGHAT, CDR2 FQNNGV. As DNA, the CDR3 is TGTGCCAGCAGCTCCCGACCGGGACAGGCCTACAATGAGCAGTTCTTC. This codes for CASSSRPGQAYNEQFF.

This clone turned up a few times. V gene TRBV2 combines with J gene TRBJ1-5, with D possibly matching TRBD1 (5 bases). The V gene lost 8 bases and the J gene lost 2 bases, with 10 bases spanning the gap. CDR3 length equals 13 residues. Germline assignment: CDR1 SNHLY and CDR2 FYNNEI. This CDR3 is CASSREGNQPQHF. For the CDR3, the DNA is TGTGCCAGCTCCAGGGAGGGCAATCAGCCCCAGCATTTT. Based on the CDR3 plus reference TRBV2 and TRBJ1-5, the full variable domain is EPEVTQTPSHQVTQMGQEVILRCVPISNHLYFYWYRQILGQKVEFLVSFYNNEISEKSEIFDDQFSVERPDGSNFTLKIRSTKLEDSAMYFCASSREGNQPQHFGDGTRLSIL.

V gene TRBV18 combines with J gene TRBJ2-1; the D gene is possibly TRBD1 (6 bases). This CDR3 region has 13 residues. CDR1 and CDR2 from the germline V gene are KGHSH and LQKENI. The germline V and J ends were trimmed by 6 bases and 9 bases, with 15 bases remaining between them. The CDR3, as DNA: TGTGCCAGCTCTCACGGGTTGACAGGTGAGCAGTTCTTC. This sequence encodes CASSHGLTGEQFF.

The V and J genes are TRBV14 and TRBJ2-1; the match to TRBD2 covers 12 bases. The ends lost 4 bases at V and 8 bases at J; junction bases unmatched: 18. The CDR3 sequence is 19 residues long. Germline V gene data show CDR1 as SGHDN and CDR2 as FVKESK. This chain's CDR3 is CASSPPRGLAGGPGYEQFF. For the CDR3, the DNA is TGTGCCAGCAGCCCTCCCAGGGGGCTAGCGGGGGGGCCGGGCTATGAGCAGTTCTTC.

J is TRBJ1-6 and V is TRBV4-1; D might be TRBD1 (5 bases). This CDR3 is 16 amino acids long. CDR1 MGHRA and CDR2 YSYEKL come from the germline V gene. V was clipped by 3 bases and J by 4 bases, with 13 bases between them. CDR3 nucleotides: TGCGCCAGCAGCCAGAGCCGGGGGGAGTATAATTCACCCCTCCACTTT. Translating gives CASSQSRGEYNSPLHF.

In its sample, this clone was seen a few times. The V gene is TRBV11-2, the J gene TRBJ2-3, with TRBD1 identical over 9 bases. Germline CDR1 is SGHAT and CDR2 is FQNNGV. The V gene end was trimmed by 4 bases and the J gene end by 4 bases; junction bases not matched to a gene: 9. The CDR3 sequence is 16 residues long. The DNA of the CDR3 is TGTGCCAGCAGCTCAGACCTTACAGGGGGCGCAGATACGCAGTATTTT. Translating gives CASSSDLTGGADTQYF.

This clone occurred a few times. The chain combines TRBV9 with TRBJ2-2; D gene unclear. Trimming cost V 7 bases and J 4 bases, with 17 bases left between them. The CDR3 length is 15 residues. Germline V gives CDR1 SGDLS, CDR2 YYNGEE. The CDR3 region is CASRPRAATTGELFF. Here the CDR3 DNA reads TGTGCCAGCCGCCCGCGCGCGGCTACCACCGGGGAGCTGTTTTTT. The entire variable domain, with the rest obtained from reference TRBV9 and TRBJ2-2, is as follows: DSGVTQTPKHLITATGQRVTLRCSPRSGDLSVYWYQQSLDQGLQFLIQYYNGEERAKGNILERFSAQQFPDLHSELNLSSLELGDSALYFCASRPRAATTGELFFGEGSRLTVL.

V gene TRBV28 combines with J gene TRBJ2-7, with D perhaps matching TRBD1 (7 bases). Looked up from germline, CDR1 is MDHEN and CDR2 is SYDVKM. V gave up 3 bases and J gave up 7 bases, with 13 bases separating them. The CDR3 is 13 amino acids. CDR3 DNA: TGTGCCAGCAGTTTGGGGACAGCGGGTGAGCAGTACTTC. It specifies CASSLGTAGEQYF. The full variable domain, completed using reference TRBV28 and TRBJ2-7, is DVKVTQSSRYLVKRTGEKVFLECVQDMDHENMFWYRQDPGLGLRLIYFSYDVKMKEKGDIPEGYSVSREKKERFSLILESASTNQTSMYLCASSLGTAGEQYFGPGTRLTVT.

The chain joins TRBV4-1 to TRBJ2-5; 10 bases match TRBD1. The J call may be mistaken, given a closer DNA end match to TRBJ2-7. Looked up from germline, CDR1 is MGHRA and CDR2 is YSYEKL. The CDR3 is 17 residues long. The chain's CDR3 is CASSQIIARDRGHEQYF. As DNA, the CDR3 is TGCGCCAGCAGCCAAATAATAGCGCGGGACAGGGGCCACGAGCAGTACTTC.

The chain carries TRBV13 and TRBJ2-3; 14 nucleotides line up with TRBD2. Looked up from germline, CDR1 is PRHDT and CDR2 is FYEKMQ (reference sequence). The CDR3 extends over 19 amino acids. V lost 2 bases to trimming and J lost 4 bases; unmatched junction nucleotides: 11. The CDR3 loop is CASSLRLAGGPLGSDTQYF. The CDR3 DNA sequence: TGTGCCAGCAGCTTAAGACTAGCGGGGGGGCCATTAGGATCAGATACGCAGTATTTT.

This clone appeared a few times. The chain links TRBV6-5 to TRBJ1-1; D gene uncertain. In germline, CDR1 is MNHEY, CDR2 SVGAGI. CDR3 length: 11 amino acids. V was pared by 5 bases and J by 6 bases, with 7 bases between. The CDR3 DNA reads as TGTGCCAGCAGTGGGAGTGCTGAAGCTTTCTTT. Its protein product is CASSGSAEAFF.

This sequence joins TRBV29-1 and TRBJ1-3; perhaps TRBD1 as D (5 bases). The CDR3 runs 11 residues. Between the trimmed V and J ends, which lost 1 base and 8 bases, there was a span of 6 bases. CDR1 is SQVTM and CDR2 is ANQGSEA in the germline V gene. Here the CDR3 reads CSVEGGHTIYF. CDR3 nucleotide sequence: TGCAGCGTTGAAGGGGGCCACACCATATATTTT.

The chain is built from TRBV5-1 and TRBJ2-6, with TRBD1 identical over 8 bases. V was pared by 2 bases and J by 4 bases, with 11 bases of the junction left unmatched. Germline V gives CDR1 SGHRS, CDR2 YFSETQ. This CDR3 region has 18 residues. The chain's CDR3 is CASSFDRGRARGANVLTF. In nucleotides, the CDR3 is TGCGCCAGCAGCTTTGACAGGGGCCGCGCCAGGGGGGCCAACGTCCTGACTTTC. Complete variable domain (other parts from reference TRBV5-1 and TRBJ2-6): KAGVTQTPRYLIKTRGQQVTLSCSPISGHRSVSWYQQTPGQGLQFLFEYFSETQRNKGNFPGRFSGRQFSNSRSEMNVSTLELGDSALYLCASSFDRGRARGANVLTFGAGSRLTVL.

This clone was counted a few times. The V gene is TRBV9, the J gene TRBJ2-2; possibly TRBD1 for D (5 bases). CDR1 and CDR2 (germline): SGDLS, YYNGEE. Deletions cut 3 bases from V and 6 bases from J, with 12 bases between. This CDR3 is built from 14 residues. This CDR3 reads CASSGGRDAGELFF. The CDR3 DNA sequence: TGTGCCAGCAGCGGGGGCAGGGATGCCGGGGAGCTGTTTTTT.

The V gene is TRBV7-2, the J gene TRBJ1-1; tentatively, D is TRBD1 (6 bases). Deletions cut 5 bases from V and 3 bases from J, with 16 bases between. The CDR3 length is 15 residues. Germline lookup yields CDR1 SGHTA and CDR2 FQGNSA. CDR3 DNA: TGTGCCAGCAGCCCCTGGACTGGGGGCTACACTGAAGCTTTCTTT. It translates to CASSPWTGGYTEAFF. Full variable domain (outside the CDR3, taken from reference TRBV7-2 and TRBJ1-1): GAGVSQSPSNKVTEKGKDVELRCDPISGHTALYWYRQSLGQGLEFLIYFQGNSAPDKSGLPSDRFSAERTGGSVSTLTIQRTQQEDSAVYLCASSPWTGGYTEAFFGQGTRLTVV.

The gene calls are TRBV6-6 and TRBJ1-6; D may be TRBD1 (5 bases). The CDR3 extends over 13 amino acids. V lost 6 bases to trimming and J lost 9 bases, with 12 bases between them. In germline, CDR1 is MNHNY, CDR2 SVGAGI (reference sequence). This chain's CDR3 is CASSLLGGSPLHF. The CDR3 DNA reads as TGTGCCAGCAGCCTACTCGGGGGTTCACCCCTCCACTTT.

This clone was counted a single time. The V gene is TRBV6-5, the J gene TRBJ1-2; 7 bases line up with TRBD1. Germline V gene data show CDR1 as MNHEY and CDR2 as SVGAGI. V shed 6 bases and J 3 bases; nucleotides not matched to a gene: 4. CDR3 length: 13 residues. CDR3 sequence reads: CASSRGTDYGYTF. CDR3 sequence (DNA): TGTGCCAGCAGCAGGGGGACAGACTATGGCTACACCTTC.